Shown below are 21 T cell receptor beta chains from a single sample sequenced in a study of shared clonotypes between healthy human individuals. Measured with immunoSEQ multiplex PCR; TCRdb has only the in-frame clones, and not every one. The sample has around 2.1 million clones, roughly 91% seen once. CD45RO-negative, CCR7-selected cells formed the naive CD8 fraction, which excluded terminally differentiated effector memory CD45RA+ cells. Sequencing was performed on naive CD8+ T cells from PBMCs. These receptors were collected from a man aged 18 to 30 in good health. Some clones in this sample may be carry-over from other donors' samples.

The chain combines TRBV27 with TRBJ2-5, with D possibly TRBD1 on 6 matching bases. The CDR3 sequence is 13 residues long. V shed 10 bases and J shed 3 bases, with 15 bases lying between them. Per the germline V gene, CDR1 is MNHEY and CDR2 is SMNVEV (reference sequence). The CDR3 DNA follows: TGTGCCACCAGGGGAGTGGTGGAAGAGACCCAGTACTTC. It specifies CATRGVVEETQYF.

The chain carries TRBV5-5 and TRBJ1-3, with 8 positions matching TRBD1. The V gene's germline CDR1 is SGHKS and CDR2 YYEKEE (reference sequence). Trimming removed 3 bases from V and 4 bases from J; junction bases left unmatched: 3. CDR3 size: 14 residues. Here the CDR3 DNA reads TGTGCCAGCAGCTGGACAGGGTTAGGAAACACCATATATTTT. Translating gives CASSWTGLGNTIYF.

Of note for this clone: Other nucleotide sequences from this sample produce the same CDR3. This chain joins TRBV4-1 and TRBJ2-1; D is perhaps TRBD2 (6 bases). CDR1 and CDR2 (germline): MGHRA, YSYEKL. V lost 1 base and J lost 10, with 8 bases in between. CDR3 length: 12 amino acids. The chain's CDR3 is CASSQVAGEQFF. The CDR3 coding sequence is TGCGCCAGCAGCCAAGTCGCGGGGGAGCAGTTCTTC.

The chain has TRBV4-3 and TRBJ2-2; 10 bases align to TRBD2. CDR3 length: 16 amino acids. Germline V lookup: CDR1 LGHNA, CDR2 YSLEER. Trimming took 1 base from V and 4 from J; bases not matched to a gene: 3. The CDR3 DNA reads as TGCGCCAGCAGCCAAGTAGCGGGAGGTCGCACCGGGGAGCTGTTTTTT. Protein product: CASSQVAGGRTGELFF.

This clone was counted only a few times. The chain is built from TRBV7-9 and TRBJ2-1; D may match TRBD1 or TRBD2 (5 bases each). The CDR3 covers 14 residues. V shed 10 bases and J shed 4 bases, with 17 bases lying between them. Germline assignment: CDR1 SEHNR and CDR2 FQNEAQ (reference sequence). The CDR3 here is CAIGAPTFYNEQFF. The CDR3 nucleotides are TGTGCCATCGGGGCACCGACCTTTTACAATGAGCAGTTCTTC.

The rearrangement joins TRBV4-1 to TRBJ1-1; D unclear. Germline V gene sequence: CDR1 MGHRA, CDR2 YSYEKL. The CDR3 has 13 residues. The V end was cut by 4 bases, the J end by 3 bases, with 9 bases between. CDR3 amino acids: CASSLEGHTEAFF. In DNA, the CDR3 is TGCGCCAGCAGCCTGGAGGGCCACACTGAAGCTTTCTTT.

V gene TRBV4-2 combines with J gene TRBJ2-7; 9 positions match TRBD1. Per the germline V gene, CDR1 is LGHNA and CDR2 is YNFKEQ. The ends lost 4 bases at V and 4 bases at J; junction bases unmatched: 8. The CDR3 covers 15 residues. The CDR3 DNA is TGTGCCAGCAGCCCAGGACAGGGGAGAATGTACGAGCAGTACTTC. It encodes CASSPGQGRMYEQYF.

The chain combines TRBV2 with TRBJ2-7; 7 bases are a match to TRBD2. Trimming cost V 4 bases and J 4 bases; bases outside gene matches: 4. CDR3 length equals 13 residues. Germline V lookup: CDR1 SNHLY, CDR2 FYNNEI. The CDR3 sequence is CASSAGRAYEQYF. Here the CDR3 DNA reads TGTGCCAGCAGTGCTGGGAGGGCTTACGAGCAGTACTTC.

This CDR3 is CASSLGASSYNEQFF. The CDR3 DNA reads as TGTGCCAGCAGCTTGGGGGCTAGCTCCTACAATGAGCAGTTCTTC. This chain joins TRBV5-4 and TRBJ2-1; D is undetermined. This CDR3 spans 15 amino acids. The V end was cut by 0 bases, the J end by 0 bases, with 7 bases between. Germline V gene data show CDR1 as SGHNT and CDR2 as YYREEE (reference sequence).

The genes are TRBV27 and TRBJ2-7, with D perhaps matching TRBD2 (6 bases). V shed 5 bases and J shed 2 bases, with 16 bases lying between them. Looked up from germline, CDR1 is MNHEY and CDR2 is SMNVEV (reference sequence). The CDR3 is 15 amino acids. CDR3 region: CASSQENGRTYEQYF. In nucleotides, the CDR3 is TGTGCCAGCAGTCAAGAGAACGGGAGAACCTACGAGCAGTACTTC.

This sequence joins TRBV7-8 and TRBJ2-1; D is unclear. This CDR3 has 14 amino acids. Trimming took off 1 base at V and 5 bases at J, with 9 bases between the two ends. Per germline, CDR1 SGHVS and CDR2 FQNEAQ. The CDR3 DNA sequence: TGTGCCAGCAGCTTAGAAACCGGTAACAATGAGCAGTTCTTC. Translated, it gives CASSLETGNNEQFF.

The rearrangement uses TRBV27 and TRBJ2-3; D might be TRBD1 (5 bases). The CDR3 loop spans 18 amino acids. With 0 bases removed from V and 2 bases from J, the gap between germline ends came to 18 bases. Germline-derived CDR1 and CDR2 are MNHEY and SMNVEV (reference sequence). CDR3 sequence: CASSLSGRLAGPTDTQYF. DNA for the CDR3: TGTGCCAGCAGTTTATCGGGCCGGTTGGCAGGGCCCACAGATACGCAGTATTTT.

This sequence joins TRBV15 and TRBJ2-7, with 8 bases aligning to TRBD1. The germline gives CDR1 LNHNV, CDR2 YYDKDF (reference sequence). The CDR3 is 17 amino acids. With V trimmed by 3 bases and J by 0 bases, 10 bases remained unmatched. In DNA form, the CDR3 reads TGTGCCACCAGCAGGGAAGACCCAGGGGGCGCCTCCTACGAGCAGTACTTC. As protein: CATSREDPGGASYEQYF.

This clone was seen only once. V and J are TRBV27 and TRBJ2-7, with TRBD2 matching 8 bases. The CDR3 contains 17 residues. Germline CDR1 reads MNHEY; CDR2 reads SMNVEV (reference sequence). V gave up 1 base and J gave up 0 bases; unmatched junction bases: 8. The CDR3 loop reads CASSLLASGLYSYEQYF. For the CDR3, the DNA is TGTGCCAGCAGTTTATTGGCTAGCGGGCTTTACTCCTACGAGCAGTACTTC.

This rearrangement joins TRBV7-9 to TRBJ1-2, with D perhaps TRBD1 (5 bases). The CDR3 length is 13 residues. CDR1 is SEHNR and CDR2 is FQNEAQ in the germline V gene (reference sequence). Between the trimmed V and J ends, which lost 3 bases and 8 bases, there was a span of 13 bases. CDR3 bases: TGTGCCAGCAGCTTCGTCCAGGGTCACGGCTACACCTTC. This gives the protein CASSFVQGHGYTF.

This sequence joins TRBV27 and TRBJ2-1; D is possibly TRBD2 (6 bases). V lost 4 bases to trimming and J lost 4 bases, with 11 bases between them. The CDR3 contains 14 residues. Germline assignment: CDR1 MNHEY and CDR2 SMNVEV (reference sequence). CDR3 loop: CASSWGDGYNEQFF. The CDR3 coding sequence is TGTGCCAGCAGTTGGGGGGACGGGTACAATGAGCAGTTCTTC.

V gene TRBV28 combines with J gene TRBJ2-1; possible D gene TRBD1, 6 bases. This CDR3 is built from 15 residues. Looked up from germline, CDR1 is MDHEN and CDR2 is SYDVKM. With 5 bases removed from V and 0 bases from J, the gap between germline ends came to 11 bases. The CDR3 region is CASSLVQGSYNEQFF. The CDR3 DNA is TGTGCCAGCAGTCTGGTACAGGGCTCCTACAATGAGCAGTTCTTC.

As for this clone: Other DNA sequences of this sample code for an identical CDR3. This chain uses TRBV4-1 with TRBJ1-5; no reliable D call. The length of the CDR3 is 13 residues. V gave up 4 bases and J gave up 4 bases, with 8 bases separating them. Germline assignment: CDR1 MGHRA and CDR2 YSYEKL. Here the CDR3 reads CASSPRRNQPQHF. The DNA of the CDR3 is TGCGCCAGCAGCCCCAGGCGGAATCAGCCCCAGCATTTT.

The chain is built from TRBV28 and TRBJ1-1; no clear D gene. The germline gives CDR1 MDHEN, CDR2 SYDVKM. This CDR3 has 13 amino acids. Trimming took off 3 bases at V and 4 bases at J, with 9 bases between the two ends. The CDR3: CASSFTAGTEAFF. CDR3 nucleotide sequence: TGTGCCAGCAGTTTTACGGCGGGCACTGAAGCTTTCTTT. Combining the CDR3 with reference TRBV28 and TRBJ1-1 gives the whole variable domain DVKVTQSSRYLVKRTGEKVFLECVQDMDHENMFWYRQDPGLGLRLIYFSYDVKMKEKGDIPEGYSVSREKKERFSLILESASTNQTSMYLCASSFTAGTEAFFGQGTRLTVV.

V gene TRBV6-5 combines with J gene TRBJ1-1; 7 nucleotides align to TRBD1. Looked up from germline, CDR1 is MNHEY and CDR2 is SVGAGI. The CDR3 has 10 amino acids. V lost 10 bases, J lost 8 bases, and 4 bases stayed unmatched. This chain's CDR3 is CATYRGEAFF. DNA for the CDR3: TGTGCCACATACAGGGGAGAAGCTTTCTTT.

A remark on this clone: Other DNA variants within this sample encode the same CDR3. The CDR3: CASSVGGNTDTQYF. CDR3 sequence (DNA): TGTGCCAGCAGCGTGGGGGGAAACACAGATACGCAGTATTTT. The chain joins TRBV9 to TRBJ2-3; TRBD2 is a possible D gene (6 bases). The germline CDR1 and CDR2 sequences are SGDLS and YYNGEE. The CDR3 contains 14 residues. V was shortened by 2 bases and J by 2 bases, with 9 bases between the two germline ends.